Listed here are 8 T cell receptor beta chains from one sample, sequenced in a study of cytomegalovirus exposure and HLA in healthy donors. The primer mix had 60 Vbeta and 13 Jbeta primers. The method was immunoSEQ multiplex PCR; TCRdb's version includes in-frame clones alone and lacks a portion of them. Here the sample spans about 160,000 clones, approximately 80% being singletons. The sequenced material came from PBMCs. The receptors come from a woman under 30 in good health and CMV-seronegative.

J is TRBJ1-5 and V is TRBV28; 9 bases fit TRBD1. Germline CDR1 reads MDHEN; CDR2 reads SYDVKM. J lost 6 bases, V lost 7 bases, and 10 bases had no gene match. The CDR3 extends over 15 amino acids. The CDR3 sequence: CASNSGTGWFQPQHF. In DNA, the CDR3 is TGTGCCAGCAATTCCGGGACAGGGTGGTTTCAGCCCCAGCATTTT. Full variable domain (remainder filled in from reference TRBV28 and TRBJ1-5): DVKVTQSSRYLVKRTGEKVFLECVQDMDHENMFWYRQDPGLGLRLIYFSYDVKMKEKGDIPEGYSVSREKKERFSLILESASTNQTSMYLCASNSGTGWFQPQHFGDGTRLSIL.

The chain employs TRBV25-1 and TRBJ2-7; 8 bases are a match to TRBD1. Germline-derived CDR1 and CDR2 are MGHDK and SYGVNS. V shed 2 bases and J 6 bases; nucleotides not matched to a gene: 9. This CDR3 comprises 15 residues. The CDR3 bases are TGTGCCAGCAGTGAACTACAGGGGGGTAGGGCCGAGCAGTACTTC. It yields the protein CASSELQGGRAEQYF.

This clone has only a few counts. V gene TRBV6-6 combines with J gene TRBJ2-1; perhaps TRBD1 as D (6 bases). The germline V and J ends were trimmed by 5 bases and 9 bases, with 11 bases remaining between them. There are 12 residues in the CDR3. Germline V lookup: CDR1 MNHNY, CDR2 SVGAGI (reference sequence). This CDR3 is CASSTPDSEQFF. The CDR3 DNA sequence: TGTGCCAGCAGTACACCGGACAGTGAGCAGTTCTTC.

This chain connects TRBV19 to TRBJ2-2, with D uncertain. Germline V gene data show CDR1 as LNHDA and CDR2 as SQIVND (reference sequence). The CDR3 spans 12 residues. Between the trimmed V and J ends, which lost 5 bases and 7 bases, there was a span of 8 bases. CDR3 sequence reads: CASSARFGELFF. In DNA form, the CDR3 reads TGTGCCAGTAGTGCGCGTTTCGGGGAGCTGTTTTTT.

The rearrangement joins TRBV7-9 to TRBJ1-4; perhaps TRBD1 as D (5 bases). Germline V lookup: CDR1 SEHNR, CDR2 FQNEAQ (reference sequence). Deletions cut 4 bases from V and 4 bases from J, with 16 bases between. The CDR3 runs 16 residues. CDR3 bases: TGTGCCAGCAGCTGGATGCGACAGTTCAATAATGAAAAACTGTTTTTT. Translation: CASSWMRQFNNEKLFF.

This clone was seen a few times. The chain links TRBV10-1 to TRBJ2-3, with no clear D. This CDR3 is 12 amino acids long. The V and J ends lost 9 bases and 1 base respectively, with 8 bases between them. Germline V lookup: CDR1 WNHNN, CDR2 SYGVQD (reference sequence). The CDR3 region has the DNA TGCGCCAGTAGCCTAGGCACAGATACGCAGTATTTT. This codes for CASSLGTDTQYF.

The CDR3 protein is CASSSTGGWSNQPQHF. The CDR3 DNA reads TGTGCCAGCAGCTCGACAGGGGGTTGGAGCAATCAGCCCCAGCATTTT. The chain employs TRBV11-2 and TRBJ1-5; TRBD1 matches 9 bases. Germline V lookup: CDR1 SGHAT, CDR2 FQNNGV. J gave up 1 base and V 4 bases, and 5 bases lay outside the gene matches. The CDR3 has 16 amino acids.

The chain combines TRBV13 with TRBJ1-2; 8 nucleotides match TRBD1. The CDR3 sequence is 14 residues long. V lost 1 base, J lost 9 bases, and 7 bases stayed unmatched. Per the germline V gene, CDR1 is PRHDT and CDR2 is FYEKMQ (reference sequence). For the CDR3, the DNA is TGTGCCAGCAGCTTAGATCGCAGGGGGCATAGCTACACCTTC. Its translation is CASSLDRRGHSYTF.